Listed below are T cell receptor beta chains from one sample, sequenced in a study of T cell responses to AZD1222 COVID-19 vaccine. Clones were sequenced by immunoSEQ multiplex PCR, and TCRdb holds only the in-frame ones, with some missing. The table shows around 95,000 clones, with 87% occurring only once. The specimen was peripheral blood, collected on day 0 of AZD1222 vaccination. The receptors originated from an adult in good health. CDR3s include the opening cysteine and the closing phenylalanine or tryptophan. A D gene is named only where the DNA matches it firmly. The listing skips clone size in some rows; elsewhere it reads once, few, many or a size class.

d_call	j_call	v_call	clone_size	cdr3_aa	cdr3_nt
.	TRBJ1-1	TRBV28	.	CASSTPSRAFF	TGTGCCAGCAGTACCCCGTCCAGAGCTTTCTTT
TRBD1	TRBJ1-1	TRBV3-1/TRBV3-2	.	CASSQLPGTGNTEAFF	TGTGCCAGCAGCCAACTCCCTGGGACAGGGAACACTGAAGCTTTCTTT
TRBD2	TRBJ2-7	TRBV7-9	.	CASSLSGNYEQYF	TGTGCCAGCAGCCTCAGCGGGAACTACGAGCAGTACTTC
.	TRBJ2-1	TRBV9	.	CASSVVSGLDNEQFF	TGTGCCAGCAGCGTAGTTTCGGGACTGGACAATGAGCAGTTCTTC
.	TRBJ1-3	TRBV19	.	CASSIIRGTGNTIYF	TGTGCCAGTAGTATTATTCGGGGCACTGGAAACACCATATATTTT
TRBD1	TRBJ2-7	TRBV5-1	once	CASSPTGGASSEQYF	TGCGCCAGCAGCCCGACAGGGGGCGCATCCTCCGAGCAGTACTTC
.	TRBJ1-2	TRBV4-2	once	CASSRVLGDSNYGYTF	TGTGCCAGCAGCCGGGTACTAGGGGACTCTAACTATGGCTACACCTTC
TRBD1	TRBJ1-2	TRBV5-4	.	CASSLFGTTGGRGYTF	TGTGCCAGCAGCTTATTTGGAACCACAGGGGGGCGCGGGTACACCTTC
.	TRBJ1-4	TRBV6-5	.	CASSYTATNEKLFF	TGTGCCAGCAGTTACACGGCAACTAATGAAAAACTGTTTTTT
.	TRBJ1-4	TRBV2	once	CASSNPNEKLFF	TGTGCCAGCAGTAATCCTAATGAAAAACTGTTTTTT
.	TRBJ1-3	TRBV25-1	.	CASRRRGAGNTIYF	TGTGCCAGCAGGAGACGGGGGGCTGGAAACACCATATATTTT
.	TRBJ2-5	TRBV19	.	CASAGAGGRETQYF	TGTGCCAGCGCGGGGGCAGGGGGTCGAGAGACCCAGTACTTC
.	TRBJ1-5	TRBV9	.	CASSVNEGTSPQHF	TGTGCCAGCAGCGTAAATGAAGGGACCTCGCCCCAGCATTTT
TRBD2	TRBJ2-2	TRBV5-4	once	CASSSPLAGNTGELFF	TGTGCCAGCAGCTCCCCACTAGCGGGGAACACCGGGGAGCTGTTTTTT
.	TRBJ1-1	TRBV29-1	.	CSVGTGTGVGNTEAFF	TGCAGCGTTGGCACAGGCACGGGGGTAGGGAACACTGAAGCTTTCTTT
TRBD2	TRBJ2-3	TRBV28	.	CASSLVRTGRVTQYF	TGTGCCAGCAGTTTAGTTAGGACGGGGAGGGTTACGCAGTATTTT
.	TRBJ1-2	TRBV27	.	CASGKNGHFNGYTF	TGTGCCAGCGGAAAAAACGGACACTTCAATGGCTACACCTTC
.	TRBJ2-7	TRBV11-1	once	CASSLSEGISYEQYF	TGTGCCAGCAGCTTAAGTGAGGGAATCTCCTACGAGCAGTACTTC
.	TRBJ1-1	TRBV6-5	.	CASRVNTEAFF	TGTGCCAGCAGAGTAAACACTGAAGCTTTCTTT
.	TRBJ1-5	TRBV3-1/TRBV3-2	once	CASSHEDQPQHF	TGTGCCAGCAGCCATGAGGATCAGCCCCAGCATTTT
.	TRBJ1-2	TRBV5-1	.	CASSLEQGGGYTF	TGCGCCAGCAGCTTGGAGCAGGGAGGCGGCTACACCTTC
.	TRBJ1-4	TRBV2	.	CASSRAVRHEKLFF	TGTGCCAGCAGCCGTGCGGTTAGGCATGAAAAACTGTTTTTT
.	TRBJ1-5	TRBV6-5	.	CASSPYLDQPQHF	TGTGCCAGCAGTCCGTACCTTGACCAGCCCCAGCATTTT
.	TRBJ2-3	TRBV5-1	.	CASSIGQFTDTQYF	TGCGCCAGCAGCATAGGACAGTTCACAGATACGCAGTATTTT
TRBD1	TRBJ1-2	TRBV19	.	CASNVRTGLERGYTF	TGTGCCAGTAACGTCAGGACAGGGTTAGAAAGGGGCTACACCTTC
TRBD1	TRBJ2-7	TRBV12-5	.	CASGLPRTGLVHEQYF	TGTGCTAGTGGTTTGCCCCGGACAGGGTTGGTCCACGAGCAGTACTTC
.	TRBJ1-2	TRBV6-5	.	CASTLGASINYGYTF	TGTGCCAGCACCCTAGGGGCAAGTATTAACTATGGCTACACCTTC
.	TRBJ1-1	TRBV6-5	.	CASRRPQGDTEAFF	TGTGCCAGCCGTAGGCCCCAGGGAGATACTGAAGCTTTCTTT
.	TRBJ1-6	TRBV6-5	.	CASLTSYNSPLHF	TGTGCCAGCCTAACCTCCTATAATTCACCCCTCCACTTT
.	TRBJ1-6	TRBV21-1	.	CAGRGNRTWVNSPLHF	TGTGCCGGCCGAGGCAACAGGACCTGGGTAAATTCACCCCTCCACTTT